This is a list of T cell receptor beta chains from one sample in a study of beta chain features in type 1 diabetes. TCRdb's copy holds only in-frame clones and misses some; the assay was immunoSEQ multiplex PCR. The table has about 650,000 clones, roughly 12% seen once. The source material was naive CD4+ T cells from blood. Source of these receptors: a man aged 25-45 years with type 1 diabetes. The CDR3 runs from the conserved cysteine through the conserved F or W. D genes are given only for firm matches. Expanded clones get a size class; other rows say once, few or many, or leave the size out.

TRBV27	-	TRBJ1-4	-	TGTGCCAGCAGTTACGGGCCCGGGTTGGATGAAAAACTGTTTTTT	CASSYGPGLDEKLFF
TRBV7-2	TRBD1	TRBJ1-4	-	TGTGCCAGCAGCTTATTGGGCGTGACAGGGGAAAAACTGTTTTTT	CASSLLGVTGEKLFF
TRBV25-1	TRBD2	TRBJ2-7	-	TGTGCCAGCAGTGAATCCCCCGGACTAGCGGGCTCCTACGAGCAGTACTTC	CASSESPGLAGSYEQYF
TRBV19	-	TRBJ1-5	-	TGTGCCAGTAGCGCTGGCCTCAATCAGCCCCAGCATTTT	CASSAGLNQPQHF
TRBV5-4	TRBD1	TRBJ1-2	-	TGTGCCAGCCGCAACAGGGGGAAATATGGCTACACCTTC	CASRNRGKYGYTF
TRBV5-1	-	TRBJ2-1	-	TGCGCCAGCAGCTTGCTGGACCAAAGCAATGAGCAGTTCTTC	CASSLLDQSNEQFF
TRBV5-1	-	TRBJ1-2	few	TGCGCCAGCAGCCCGACGGGGGATTCTAGGTATGGCTACACCTTC	CASSPTGDSRYGYTF
TRBV18	-	TRBJ1-3	-	TGTGCCAGCTCACCACCGGGCATACGCTCTGGAAACACCATATATTTT	CASSPPGIRSGNTIYF
TRBV7-8	TRBD1	TRBJ2-2	-	TGTGCCAGCAGCTTAGCGCTCAGGGGGACCGGGGAGCTGTTTTTT	CASSLALRGTGELFF
TRBV4-3	-	TRBJ2-7	few	TGCGCCAGCAGCCAAGATCGTGGAGGACTTACATTTAGGGAGCAGTACTTC	CASSQDRGGLTFREQYF
TRBV28	TRBD2	TRBJ2-2	few	TGTGCCAGCAGTTTATTTCCCCGGGGAGGGGCCGCGAACACCGGGGAGCTGTTTTTT	CASSLFPRGGAANTGELFF
TRBV29-1	TRBD1	TRBJ1-1	few	TGCAGCGTCGGGACAGGAGCGTCTGAAGCTTTCTTT	CSVGTGASEAFF
TRBV6-5	TRBD1	TRBJ2-6	-	TGTGCCACCTCGGACAGGCCCTCTGGGGCCAACGTCCTGACTTTC	CATSDRPSGANVLTF
TRBV11-2	-	TRBJ2-3	few	TGTGCCAGCAGCTTAGGCCAGGGGAGGACAGATACGCAGTATTTT	CASSLGQGRTDTQYF
TRBV12-5	-	TRBJ2-3	-	TGTGCTAGTGGCCCCGGAGGGGGAGCAGATACGCAGTATTTT	CASGPGGGADTQYF
TRBV7-7	TRBD2	TRBJ2-5	few	TGTGCCAGCAGCCGCATCAAGGCGGGGGGAGAGACCCAGTACTTC	CASSRIKAGGETQYF
TRBV27	-	TRBJ2-5	-	TGTGCCAGCAGTTTAATGGGCCCGACCCAAGAGACCCAGTACTTC	CASSLMGPTQETQYF
TRBV5-1	-	TRBJ2-3	-	TGCGCCAGCAGCTGGGGCGGGACGGATACGCAGTATTTT	CASSWGGTDTQYF
TRBV7-9	-	TRBJ2-3	few	TGTGCCAGCAGCTTAGAGAGTCAGAGCACAGATACGCAGTATTTT	CASSLESQSTDTQYF
TRBV29-1	-	TRBJ1-6	-	TGCAGCGTGTCCGAGGACTATAATTCACCCCTCCACTTT	CSVSEDYNSPLHF
TRBV5-1	-	TRBJ2-3	few	TGCGCCAGCAGCTTACAGCCAAGTAGCACAGATACGCAGTATTTT	CASSLQPSSTDTQYF
TRBV7-2	TRBD1	TRBJ2-7	-	TGTGCCAGCAGCACCGGACAGGGATTCACCTACGAGCAGTACTTC	CASSTGQGFTYEQYF
TRBV7-2	-	TRBJ2-5	few	TGTGCCAGCAGCTCCCTCCGGGCCCAGTACTTC	CASSSLRAQYF
TRBV2	-	TRBJ1-1	few	TGTGCCAGCAGTCAGGGTCACACTGAAGCTTTCTTT	CASSQGHTEAFF
TRBV6-1	-	TRBJ1-2	-	TGTGCCAGCAGTGTTGGCAGGTCCCACTATGGCTACACCTTC	CASSVGRSHYGYTF
TRBV29-1	-	TRBJ1-1	-	TGCAGCGTGACCCAGGGGATGAACACTGAAGCTTTCTTT	CSVTQGMNTEAFF
TRBV25-1	-	TRBJ1-2	-	TGTGCCAGCAGTGAACCGAGCCGGCATGGCTACACCTTC	CASSEPSRHGYTF
TRBV25-1	TRBD1	TRBJ2-3	-	TGTGCCAGCAGTGAACAACAGGGGGCGGCCACAGATACGCAGTATTTT	CASSEQQGAATDTQYF
TRBV20-1	-	TRBJ2-5	few	TGCAGTGCTCCTTATGGAGAGACCCAGTACTTC	CSAPYGETQYF
TRBV7-2	TRBD1	TRBJ2-7	-	TGTGCCAGCAGCTCGTACAGGGGTGAGCAGTACTTC	CASSSYRGEQYF
TRBV19	TRBD1	TRBJ1-3	few	TGTGCCAGTAGTGTCCGGACAGGGGGGTCTGGAAACACCATATATTTT	CASSVRTGGSGNTIYF
TRBV5-1	-	TRBJ2-1	few	TGCGCCAGCAGCGGCCAGGGGCTCTACAATGAGCAGTTCTTC	CASSGQGLYNEQFF
TRBV9	-	TRBJ1-2	few	TGTGCCAGCAGCGCACAGGGTTATGGCTACACCTTC	CASSAQGYGYTF
TRBV5-4	TRBD1	TRBJ2-2	few	TGTGCCAGCAGCCCGGCCGGGACAGGGGGAACCGGGGAGCTGTTTTTT	CASSPAGTGGTGELFF
TRBV27	TRBD1	TRBJ2-5	-	TGTGCCAGCAGTTTAACCCGCCGGCCAGGGGGTCAAGAGACCCAGTACTTC	CASSLTRRPGGQETQYF
TRBV9	-	TRBJ1-6	-	TGTGCCAGCAGCGTAGACTCCTACGGCTCCTATAATTCACCCCTCCACTTT	CASSVDSYGSYNSPLHF
TRBV27	-	TRBJ2-2	-	TGTGCCAGCAGTTTATGGGGGGGCATCACCGGGGAGCTGTTTTTT	CASSLWGGITGELFF
TRBV5-1	TRBD1	TRBJ2-1	-	TGCGCCAGCAGCCCGGGACAGGGGGCAACGAATGAGCAGTTCTTC	CASSPGQGATNEQFF
TRBV7-2	-	TRBJ1-1	few	TGTGCCAGCAGCGATCGACAGACGAACACTGAAGCTTTCTTT	CASSDRQTNTEAFF
TRBV4-3	TRBD2	TRBJ2-1	few	TGCGCCAGCAGCCAAGTCGCGGGGGGGCCTTACAATGAGCAGTTCTTC	CASSQVAGGPYNEQFF
TRBV6-5	-	TRBJ2-3	-	TGTGCCAGCAGCCACCGGGGGACAGATACGCAGTATTTT	CASSHRGTDTQYF
TRBV28	-	TRBJ1-4	few	TGTGCCAGCAGTTTCAGCAGGGTAGGACGTCTCATCGCAACTAATGAAAAACTGTTTTTT	CASSFSRVGRLIATNEKLFF
TRBV7-2	TRBD2	TRBJ2-4	few	TGTGCCAGCAGCTTAGAATGGACTAGCGAACTAGCCAAAAACATTCAGTACTTC	CASSLEWTSELAKNIQYF
TRBV19	-	TRBJ1-3	few	TGTGCCACTCGGACATTCTCTGGAAACACCATATATTTT	CATRTFSGNTIYF
TRBV29-1	TRBD2	TRBJ2-3	-	TGCAGCGTTGCAAGGGGAAGCGGGGTGGCTGTAGATACGCAGTATTTT	CSVARGSGVAVDTQYF
TRBV9	-	TRBJ1-6	-	TGTGCCAGCAGCGTAGACTGGGATAATTCACCCCTCCACTTT	CASSVDWDNSPLHF
TRBV7-2	-	TRBJ1-2	few	TGTGCCAGCAGCTCCGGTGGGAGAGTTACCTATGGCTACACCTTC	CASSSGGRVTYGYTF
TRBV5-1	-	TRBJ2-7	few	TGCGCCAGCAGCTTACAGGGAGCTGCGCACGAGCAGTACTTC	CASSLQGAAHEQYF
TRBV29-1	-	TRBJ2-5	few	TGCAGCGCTCAAGGTGGAGGGGGCCAGGAGACCCAGTACTTC	CSAQGGGGQETQYF
TRBV7-2	TRBD2	TRBJ2-3	-	TGTGCCAGCAGCCCAGCGGGGGTGTCGGCAGATACGCAGTATTTT	CASSPAGVSADTQYF